The sequence of this TCR beta chain was determined in a study of T cell clones after liver transplantation. Germline V CDR1 and CDR2: SGHNT, YYREEE (reference sequence). Trimming pared 0 bases from V and 3 bases from J, leaving 10 bases between. CDR3 length: 14 amino acids. Turning to this clone: The antigen is unknown.

Sorting of unstimulated PBMCs yielded separate CD3+CD4+ and CD3+CD8+ fractions. This table comes from immunoSEQ multiplex PCR, and its TCRdb copy is limited to in-frame clones, with some not included. The sample records about 74,000 clones, 80% being singletons. Overall study results and limits: A significant post-transplant drop in circulating graft-donor-reactive CD4 TCRbeta sequences occurred in most of the 8 subjects. Donor-reactive sequences fell more than third party-reactive ones, suggesting partial deletion. Small, mixed patient groups and varying post-transplant times limit these conclusions.

The source material was CD4+ T cells from blood, sampled before liver transplant. The chain employs TRBV5-4 and TRBJ2-7; possible D gene TRBD1, 6 bases. The clonotype was recovered from a human donor who received a liver transplant. The CDR3 protein is CASSLDRANYEQYF. CDR3 in DNA: TGTGCCAGCAGCTTGGACAGGGCAAACTACGAGCAGTACTTC.